What follows is one T cell receptor beta chain and its context. Germline assignment: CDR1 MNHEY and CDR2 SVGAGI. V lost 6 bases, J lost 0 bases, and 8 bases lay in between. CDR3 size: 14 residues. The donors, all of them Caucasian adults, lived in Nashville, Tennessee. Several immunoSEQ plates held equal portions of the genomic DNA taken from each subset. The method was immunoSEQ multiplex PCR; TCRdb's version includes in-frame clones alone and lacks a portion of them. The table shows roughly 1,100,000 clones, with 65% to 75% occurring only once. This entry comes from a study of shared clonotypes between healthy human individuals.

The sequencing input was memory CD4+ T cells sorted from blood. Subset in this sample: CD45RA-negative fraction. The TCR sequence derives from a man aged 18 to 29 in good health. The V and J genes are TRBV6-5 and TRBJ2-2; D call uncertain. The CDR3 DNA reads as TGTGCCAGCAGGATTTACGCGAACACCGGGGAGCTGTTTTTT. This gives the protein CASRIYANTGELFF.